The entry below describes one T cell receptor beta chain. Its target is unknown. Synthesis of TCR cDNA relied on 5'RACE template switching, which attached a universal primer site and UMIs. Each CDR3 protein gets one entry after TCRdb re-called the 5' RACE reads with MiXCR. The data hold a few hundred thousand distinct CDR3 sequences, with about a sixth observed a single time. The CDR3 loop spans 14 amino acids. Trimming took off 5 bases at V and 9 bases at J, with 17 bases between the two ends. The data stem from a study of T cells after yellow fever vaccination. Study-wide results and caveats: Reappearance after the booster was seen for most primary-vaccination clones, at roughly 96% CD4 and around 90% CD8. High-abundance clonotypes from the bulk population could contaminate FACS-sorted repertoires.

This specimen consisted of PBMCs, obtained 5 days after the first yellow fever vaccination. The V call is TRBV12-3 or TRBV12-4, the J call TRBJ2-1; a possible D gene is TRBD2 (6 bases). The clonotype was recovered from a man aged 18 to 35 who received the YFV17D yellow fever vaccine. The CDR3 sequence: CASSLTEDYLEQFF. The CDR3 DNA sequence: TGTGCCAGCAGTCTTACGGAGGACTATCTTGAGCAGTTCTTC.